These 27 T cell receptor beta chains share one sample of origin, sequenced in a study of vaccination and CD4 T cells after COVID-19. Cultured CD4+ T cell DNA was sequenced using the Oncomine TCR Beta short-read assay. TCRdb ran MiXCR on the PCR reads and lists one entry per CDR3 protein. The sample lists around 25,000 distinct CDR3 sequences, approximately 28% seen once, with about 7% in the top ten. Time point noted: late sampling 161 to 241 days after vaccination in a few convalescent patients. Regarding treatment: approximately 10-day PBMC culture with coronavirus spike peptide pools or control peptides (ViraFEST assay). No antigen has been identified for these receptors. Specimen: CD4+ T cells from blood, cultured in vitro, collected about 7 months after SARS-CoV-2 vaccination. All receptors derive from a human donor who had recovered from COVID-19.

This clonotype was seen a single time. The V and J genes are TRBV20-1 and TRBJ1-2; a possible D gene is TRBD1 (6 bases). Per the germline V gene, CDR1 is DFQATT and CDR2 is SNEGSKA (reference sequence). The CDR3 runs to 16 residues. Trimming removed 8 bases at V and 4 bases at J, with 26 bases between. As DNA, the CDR3 is TGCAGTACACCGGGGGCCCAGGGAGAGAGCGGCTATGGCTACACCTTC. It yields the protein CSTPGAQGESGYGYTF.

This clonotype has more than one count but fewer than ten. The chain couples TRBV7-9 to TRBJ2-7; tentatively, D is TRBD2 (6 bases). Trimming removed 1 base at V and 5 bases at J, with 24 bases between. Germline CDR1 reads SEHNR; CDR2 reads FQNEAQ (reference sequence). This CDR3 region has 18 residues. CDR3 sequence reads: CASSLVAVGGFVVDEQYF. Written as DNA, the CDR3 is TGTGCCAGCAGCTTAGTGGCGGTTGGGGGGTTTGTTGTCGACGAGCAGTACTTC. The variable domain in full, completed from reference TRBV7-9 and TRBJ2-7, reads DTGVSQNPRHKITKRGQNVTFRCDPISEHNRLYWYRQTLGQGPEFLTYFQNEAQLEKSRLLSDRFSAERPKGSFSTLEIQRTEQGDSAMYLCASSLVAVGGFVVDEQYFGPGTRLTVT.

This clonotype has only a few counts. The chain uses TRBV21-1 and TRBJ2-6; no check of the table's D call, TRBD1, against the DNA was made. TRBV21-1 is recorded as a pseudogene. The CDR3 is 18 amino acids. CDR3 region: CASSADRGRKEGANVLTF. The CDR3 DNA sequence: TGTGCCAGCAGCGCAGACAGGGGGCGAAAGGAGGGGGCCAACGTCCTGACTTTC.

This clonotype was recorded a few times. The chain uses TRBV7-9 and TRBJ2-5; 11 bases map to TRBD2. Germline V CDR1 and CDR2: SEHNR, FQNEAQ (reference sequence). Trimming removed 2 bases from V and 4 bases from J; junction bases left unmatched: 6. The CDR3 is made up of 16 amino acids. CDR3 coding DNA: TGTGCCAGCAGCTTAATTAGCGGGAGGGCCGGAGAGACCCAGTACTTC. It yields the protein CASSLISGRAGETQYF.

CDR3 nucleotide sequence: TGCAGTGCTTCAACATGGACAGGGGCCTACAATGAGCAGTTCTTC. It yields the protein CSASTWTGAYNEQFF. V usage is TRBV20-1 and J usage is TRBJ2-1, with 9 bases lining up with TRBD1. V lost 5 bases, J lost 2 bases, and 7 bases stayed unmatched. The CDR3 is 15 residues long. CDR1 DFQATT and CDR2 SNEGSKA come from the germline V gene (reference sequence).

This clonotype was counted only a few times. The J gene is TRBJ2-2, the V gene TRBV20-1; D gene unclear. CDR3 length: 12 amino acids. V was pared by 1 base and J by 3 bases, with 3 bases between. Germline assignment: CDR1 DFQATT and CDR2 SNEGSKA (reference sequence). The CDR3, as DNA: TGCAGTGCTAGAGGGGACACCGGGGAGCTGTTTTTT. This sequence encodes CSARGDTGELFF.

This chain links TRBV20-1 with TRBJ2-3, with 11 bases matching TRBD2. Germline V gene sequence: CDR1 DFQATT, CDR2 SNEGSKA (reference sequence). The CDR3 totals 21 residues. J lost 2 bases, V lost 1 base, and 20 bases had no gene match. The CDR3 DNA reads as TGCAGTGCTAGAGTACCACCGGGTACTAGCGGGAGCCGACGCTACACAGATACGCAGTATTTT. This translates into CSARVPPGTSGSRRYTDTQYF.

This clonotype was detected only a few times. The V gene is TRBV10-3, the J gene TRBJ1-5, with 7 bases that match TRBD1. Germline V CDR1 and CDR2: ENHRY, SYGVKD. The J segment lost 7 bases and the V segment lost 10 bases, leaving 10 bases of the junction unmatched. The CDR3 has 13 residues. CDR3 sequence: CATNRQGGQPQHF. The DNA of the CDR3 is TGTGCCACCAATAGACAGGGAGGGCAGCCCCAGCATTTT.

This clonotype was counted a few times. The chain carries TRBV20-1 and TRBJ2-5; D ambiguous. Germline CDR1 is DFQATT and CDR2 is SNEGSKA (reference sequence). V was cut by 5 bases and J by 5 bases, with 18 bases left in between. The CDR3 loop spans 14 amino acids. In DNA, the CDR3 is TGCAGTGCTCGAAACCGGGCCGTCCTGGAGACCCAGTACTTC. Translation gives CSARNRAVLETQYF.

This clonotype has just a few counts. The chain is built from TRBV6-1 and TRBJ1-2, with D possibly matching TRBD1 (6 bases). In germline, CDR1 is MNHNS, CDR2 SASEGT. CDR3 length: 11 residues. The ends were cut back, 5 bases at V and 5 bases at J, with 6 bases in the middle. CDR3 residues: CASSQGYGYTF. The CDR3 coding sequence is TGTGCCAGCAGTCAGGGGTATGGCTACACCTTC.

The chain combines TRBV4-2 with TRBJ2-2; 10 nucleotides agree with TRBD2. V dropped 3 bases and J dropped 8; count of bases not matched to a gene: 12. The CDR3 length is 17 residues. Germline CDR1 and CDR2: LGHNA and YNFKEQ. The CDR3 is CASSQPRLQREGGELFF. In DNA, the CDR3 is TGTGCCAGCAGCCAGCCCAGACTTCAGCGGGAGGGGGGGGAGCTGTTTTTT.

This chain connects TRBV20-1 to TRBJ2-3; 9 bases are a match to TRBD2. V gave up 3 bases and J gave up 1 base; unmatched junction bases: 5. In germline, CDR1 is DFQATT, CDR2 SNEGSKA (reference sequence). CDR3 length: 15 residues. In DNA form, the CDR3 reads TGCAGTGCTAGTTTGCGGGAGGGCGGCACAGATACGCAGTATTTT. This translates into CSASLREGGTDTQYF.

The chain uses TRBV19 and TRBJ2-1; TRBD1 matches at 9 bases. The CDR3 sequence is 16 residues long. Losses at the gene ends were 4 bases for V and 6 bases for J; bases not matched to a gene: 10. From germline, CDR1 is LNHDA and CDR2 SQIVND (reference sequence). CDR3 sequence (DNA): TGTGCCAGTAGTAACAGGGGGCTTGTTTTTGCCAATGAGCAGTTCTTC. It yields the protein CASSNRGLVFANEQFF.

This clonotype was seen only a few times. V is TRBV7-9 and J is TRBJ2-7; D is perhaps TRBD2 (6 bases). V was pared by 5 bases and J by 6 bases, with 29 bases between. This CDR3 is built from 18 residues. Germline V lookup: CDR1 SEHNR, CDR2 FQNEAQ (reference sequence). CDR3 coding DNA: TGTGCCAGCAGCCTTCCTACTCAGTGGGGCGGGGACCCACCCGAGCAGTACTTC. Translated: CASSLPTQWGGDPPEQYF.

The CDR3 is CASSSDRILAKNIQYF. CDR3 sequence (DNA): TGCGCCAGCAGCTCTGACAGAATACTAGCCAAAAACATTCAGTACTTC. The chain links TRBV4-3 to TRBJ2-4; D may be TRBD1 (5 bases). The CDR3 has 16 amino acids. Trimming shortened V by 5 bases and J by 0 bases, and 14 bases separated the two germline ends. Germline V gene lookup returns CDR1 LGHNA and CDR2 YSLEER.

The chain has TRBV12-3 or TRBV12-4 and TRBJ1-1, with D hard to call. Trimming left V 6 bases short and J 0 bases short, with 2 bases between. The CDR3 totals 11 residues. CDR3 region: CASRMNTEAFF. In DNA, the CDR3 is TGTGCCAGCAGAATGAACACTGAAGCTTTCTTT.

As to this clonotype: The limits of the CDR3 on the DNA are not certain, so only TCRdb's listed CDR3 is given. This chain joins TRBV21-1 and TRBJ2-5; the D call TRBD1 from the table was never checked on the DNA. TRBV21-1 is tagged as a pseudogene. The CDR3 comprises 24 residues, both ends counted. The CDR3 region is CASTNQTSMYLCASSTGQRETQYF.

This clonotype was observed a handful of times. The rearrangement uses TRBV20-1 and TRBJ2-1, with TRBD2 matching over 11 bases. Germline-derived CDR1 and CDR2 are DFQATT and SNEGSKA (reference sequence). With V trimmed by 2 bases and J by 3 bases, 6 bases remained unmatched. CDR3 length equals 16 residues. The CDR3 is CSARTIAGGGYNEQFF. The CDR3 DNA follows: TGCAGTGCTAGAACGATAGCGGGAGGGGGCTACAATGAGCAGTTCTTC.

The chain couples TRBV18 to TRBJ1-1; D is unresolved. V lost 2 bases to trimming and J lost 6 bases, with 7 bases between them. CDR1 is KGHSH, CDR2 LQKENI, per germline. This CDR3 comprises 12 residues. In nucleotides, the CDR3 is TGTGCCAGCTCACCATCGGGCCCTGAAGCTTTCTTT. As protein: CASSPSGPEAFF.

J is TRBJ2-7 and V is TRBV20-1; 9 bases fit TRBD2. The CDR3 length is 15 residues. CDR1 is DFQATT and CDR2 is SNEGSKA in the germline V gene (reference sequence). V shed 1 base and J 7 bases; nucleotides not matched to a gene: 11. The CDR3 coding sequence is TGCAGTGCTAGAGCCCTATATAGCGGGAGTAAGGAGCAGTACTTC. Protein: CSARALYSGSKEQYF.

This chain's CDR3 is CSVSLRGLSYEQYF. In nucleotides, the CDR3 is TGCAGCGTCTCCCTGAGGGGACTCTCCTACGAGCAGTACTTC. This sequence joins TRBV29-1 and TRBJ2-7; D might be TRBD2 (6 bases). V gave up 6 bases and J gave up 0 bases, with 15 bases separating them. Germline CDR1 and CDR2: SQVTM and ANQGSEA. The CDR3 extends over 14 amino acids.

As regards this clonotype: A read error is likely, as this CDR3 ends without the conserved phenylalanine or tryptophan. The J gene is TRBJ1-2, the V gene TRBV10-3; 8 nucleotides align to TRBD1. The CDR3 is 14 amino acids. CDR1 is ENHRY and CDR2 is SYGVKD in the germline V gene. V lost 0 bases to trimming and J lost 4 bases; unmatched junction nucleotides: 1. CDR3 in DNA: TGTGCCATCAGTGAGTCAGGACAGGGCTATGGCTACACCCTC. Protein product: CAISESGQGYGYTL.

This chain joins TRBV7-3 and TRBJ2-2, with D uncertain. The V end was cut by 3 bases, the J end by 6 bases, with 11 bases between. This CDR3 is built from 14 residues. Germline assignment: CDR1 SGHTA and CDR2 FQGTGA. The CDR3 sequence is CASSLGAEAGELFF. The CDR3 coding sequence is TGTGCCAGCAGCTTGGGTGCGGAAGCCGGGGAGCTGTTTTTT.

DNA for the CDR3: TGTGCCAGCAGTTTAAGCGGGACGCGTCCCCAGCAGTACTTC. Its translation is CASSLSGTRPQQYF. The chain has TRBV6-2 or TRBV6-3 and TRBJ2-7; 7 bases fit TRBD2. V shed 4 bases, J shed 8 bases, and the junction held 11 bases outside the gene matches. Germline V lookup: CDR1 MNHEY, CDR2 SVGEGT. The CDR3 length is 14 residues.

The chain has TRBV6-2 or TRBV6-3 and TRBJ1-1; D gene uncertain. The germline CDR1 and CDR2 sequences are MNHEY and SVGEGT. V was pared by 2 bases and J by 6 bases, with 7 bases between. This CDR3 comprises 12 residues. CDR3 in amino acids: CASSYAGAEAFF. CDR3 sequence (DNA): TGTGCCAGCAGTTACGCGGGTGCTGAAGCTTTCTTT.

The chain has TRBV15 and TRBJ2-5; D is ambiguous. Germline CDR1 is LNHNV and CDR2 is YYDKDF (reference sequence). Trimming left V 0 bases short and J 5 bases short, with 7 bases between. The CDR3 spans 13 residues. The CDR3 DNA reads as TGTGCCACCAGCAGAGACCTCGGGGAGACCCAGTACTTC. Amino acid sequence: CATSRDLGETQYF.

This clonotype was observed a few times. The V and J genes are TRBV28 and TRBJ1-5; 7 bases fit TRBD1. The trim removed 6 bases at V and 7 bases at J, leaving 12 bases unmatched. This CDR3 is 15 amino acids long. CDR1 and CDR2 (germline): MDHEN, SYDVKM. As DNA, the CDR3 is TGTGCCAGCAGGACCCGCCTTAACAGGGGACAGCCCCAGCATTTT. Residues: CASRTRLNRGQPQHF.